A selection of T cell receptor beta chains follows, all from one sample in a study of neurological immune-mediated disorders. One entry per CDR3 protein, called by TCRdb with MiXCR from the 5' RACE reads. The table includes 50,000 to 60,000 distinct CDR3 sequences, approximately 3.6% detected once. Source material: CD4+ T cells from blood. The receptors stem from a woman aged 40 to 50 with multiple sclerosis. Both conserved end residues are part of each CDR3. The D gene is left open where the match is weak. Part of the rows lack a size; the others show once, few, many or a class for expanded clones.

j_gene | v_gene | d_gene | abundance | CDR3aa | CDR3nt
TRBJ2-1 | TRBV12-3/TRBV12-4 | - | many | CASSLVTGKQFF | TGTGCCAGCAGTTTAGTGACAGGAAAGCAGTTCTTC
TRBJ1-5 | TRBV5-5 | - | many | CASSTSTGYNQPQHF | TGTGCCAGCAGCACGTCGACAGGATACAATCAGCCCCAGCATTTT
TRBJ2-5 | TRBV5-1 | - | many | CASSLGFGGLEETQYF | TGCGCCAGCAGCTTGGGGTTTGGGGGGCTAGAAGAGACCCAGTACTTC
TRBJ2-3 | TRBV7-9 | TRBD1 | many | CASRSGTGTDTQYF | TGTGCCAGCAGATCCGGGACAGGGACAGATACGCAGTATTTT
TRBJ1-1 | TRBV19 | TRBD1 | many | CASSSHNTGGSTEAFF | TGTGCCAGTAGTTCCCACAATACAGGGGGTAGCACTGAAGCTTTCTTT
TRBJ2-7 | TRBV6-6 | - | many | CASLPDNHYEQYF | TGTGCCAGCCTACCGGACAACCACTACGAGCAGTACTTC
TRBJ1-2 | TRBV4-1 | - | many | CASSQDSGQGRLASYGYTF | -
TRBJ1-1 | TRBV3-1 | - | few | CASSRPDGLQAFF | TGTGCCAGCAGCCGACCCGACGGATTACAAGCTTTCTTT
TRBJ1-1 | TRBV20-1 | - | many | CSARAPQVGTEAFF | TGCAGTGCTAGAGCCCCGCAGGTGGGCACTGAAGCTTTCTTT
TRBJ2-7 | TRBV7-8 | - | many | CASSSQGYEQYF | TGTGCCAGCAGCTCCCAGGGTTACGAGCAGTACTTC
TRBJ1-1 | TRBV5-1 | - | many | CASMSEGVNTEAFF | TGCGCCAGCATGAGTGAAGGGGTGAACACTGAAGCTTTCTTT
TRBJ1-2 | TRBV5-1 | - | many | CASSLDRAVYGYTF | TGCGCCAGCAGCTTGGATAGGGCGGTATATGGCTACACCTTC
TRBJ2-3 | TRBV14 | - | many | CASSQSVTHTQYF | TGTGCCAGCAGCCAGTCGGTCACGCATACGCAGTATTTT
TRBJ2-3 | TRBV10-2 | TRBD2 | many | CASSEILAGGLRDTQYF | TGCGCCAGCAGTGAGATACTAGCGGGGGGGCTACGAGATACGCAGTATTTT
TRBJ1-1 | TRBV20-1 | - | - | CSASPLWVGSTEALF | TGCAGTGCTAGTCCTCTTTGGGTGGGGAGCACTGAAGCTCTCTTT
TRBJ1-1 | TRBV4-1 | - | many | CASSQDRTVTEAFF | TGCGCCAGCAGCCAAGACCGGACAGTCACTGAAGCTTTCTTT
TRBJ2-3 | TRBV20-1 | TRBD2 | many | CSARAPGGDLTDTQYF | TGCAGTGCTAGAGCGCCGGGGGGGGACCTCACAGATACGCAGTATTTT
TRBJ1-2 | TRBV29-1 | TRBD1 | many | CSVEDGGTASNYGYTF | TGCAGCGTTGAGGACGGAGGGACAGCCTCTAACTATGGCTACACCTTC
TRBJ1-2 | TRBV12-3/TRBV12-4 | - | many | CASSLGTFGNYGYTF | TGTGCCAGCAGTTTAGGTACTTTCGGGAACTATGGCTACACCTTC
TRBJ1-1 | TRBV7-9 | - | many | CASSAIGGTGWAFQAFF | TGTGCCAGCAGCGCAATAGGAGGTACAGGGTGGGCGTTTCAAGCTTTCTTT
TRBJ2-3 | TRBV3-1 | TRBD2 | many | CASSGLAGGPDTQYF | TGTGCCAGCAGCGGACTAGCGGGGGGGCCAGATACGCAGTATTTT
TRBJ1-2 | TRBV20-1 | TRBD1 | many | CSADRRQGQYNYGYTF | TGCAGTGCCGATCGTAGACAGGGGCAGTATAACTATGGCTACACCTTC
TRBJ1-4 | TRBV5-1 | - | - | CASSLQATGGRNEKLFF | TGCGCCAGCAGCTTACAGGCAACCGGGGGGCGAAATGAAAAACTGTTTTTT
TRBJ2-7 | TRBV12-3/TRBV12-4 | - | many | CASSRRYRDEQYF | TGTGCCAGCAGTCGCCGATACAGGGATGAGCAGTACTTC
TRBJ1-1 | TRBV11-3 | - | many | CASSPGGFGNTEAFF | TGTGCCAGCAGCCCAGGAGGTTTCGGGAACACTGAAGCTTTCTTT
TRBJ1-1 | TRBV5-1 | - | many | CASSRGIMNTEAFF | TGCGCCAGCAGTCGAGGGATCATGAACACTGAAGCTTTCTTT
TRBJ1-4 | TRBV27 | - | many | CASSWSQAGEKLFF | TGTGCCAGCAGTTGGTCACAAGCAGGAGAAAAACTGTTTTTT
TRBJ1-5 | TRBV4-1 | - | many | CASSPQSGDQPQHF | TGCGCCAGCAGCCCACAGTCCGGCGATCAGCCCCAGCATTTT
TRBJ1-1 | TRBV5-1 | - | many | CASSFGAQSMNTEAFF | TGCGCCAGCAGCTTCGGTGCACAGTCCATGAACACTGAAGCTTTCTTT
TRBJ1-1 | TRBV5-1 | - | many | CASSSAATALNTEAFF | TGCGCCAGCAGCTCTGCTGCGACAGCTCTGAACACTGAAGCTTTCTTT
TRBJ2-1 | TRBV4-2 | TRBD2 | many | CASSPRLAWNEQFF | TGTGCCAGCAGCCCTAGACTAGCCTGGAATGAGCAGTTCTTC
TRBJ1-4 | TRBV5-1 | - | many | CASSLARRVHEKLFF | TGCGCCAGCAGCTTGGCCAGGAGGGTACACGAAAAACTGTTTTTT
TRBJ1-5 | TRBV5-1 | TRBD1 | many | CASSSGQGDQPQHF | TGCGCCAGCAGCTCGGGACAGGGAGATCAGCCCCAGCATTTT
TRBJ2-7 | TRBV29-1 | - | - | CSVLKGTSYEQYF | TGCAGCGTCCTGAAAGGGACCTCCTACGAGCAATACTTC
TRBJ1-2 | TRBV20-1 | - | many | CSARDGSRGNYGYTF | TGCAGTGCTAGAGATGGAAGCAGGGGCAACTATGGCTACACCTTC
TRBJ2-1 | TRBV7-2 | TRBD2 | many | CASSRPPGLVSEQFF | TGTGCCAGCAGCCGACCCCCGGGACTAGTAAGTGAGCAGTTCTTC
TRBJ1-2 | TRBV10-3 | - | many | CAISVVGNYGYTF | TGTGCCATCAGTGTAGTGGGGAACTATGGCTACACCTTC
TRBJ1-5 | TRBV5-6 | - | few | CASSLRQPNQPQHF | TGTGCCAGCAGCTTGCGACAACCTAATCAGCCCCAGCATTTT
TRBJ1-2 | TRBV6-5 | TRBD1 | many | CASSYSGTGGWGYTF | TGTGCCAGCAGTTACTCCGGGACAGGGGGCTGGGGCTACACCTTC
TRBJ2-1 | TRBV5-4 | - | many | CASRVGTTRSYNEQFF | TGTGCCAGCAGAGTCGGGACAACACGCTCCTACAATGAGCAGTTCTTC
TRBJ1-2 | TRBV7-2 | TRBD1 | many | CASSLSAAGGYGYTF | TGTGCCAGCAGCCTTAGCGCAGCAGGGGGCTATGGCTACACCTTC
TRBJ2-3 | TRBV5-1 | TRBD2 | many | CASRPGTGLATDTQYF | TGCGCCAGCAGACCTGGTACAGGACTAGCGACAGATACGCAGTATTTT
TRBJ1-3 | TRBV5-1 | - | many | CASSLDGLSGNTIYF | TGCGCCAGCAGCTTGGATGGGCTCTCTGGAAACACCATATATTTT
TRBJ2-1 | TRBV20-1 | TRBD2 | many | CSAREYSGGAFNEQFF | TGCAGTGCTAGGGAGTATAGCGGGGGGGCCTTCAATGAGCAGTTCTTC
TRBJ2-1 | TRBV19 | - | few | CASSNSRQDNQFF | TGTGCCAGTAGTAATTCTCGACAGGATAATCAGTTCTTC
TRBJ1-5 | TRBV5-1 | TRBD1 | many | CASSSTGEQPQHF | TGCGCCAGCAGTTCGACAGGGGAACAGCCCCAGCATTTT
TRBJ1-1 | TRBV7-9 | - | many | CASSSGEDGGWTEAFF | TGTGCCAGCAGCTCCGGTGAGGACGGGGGATGGACTGAAGCTTTCTTT
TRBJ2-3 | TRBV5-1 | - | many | CASSREPGDTQYF | TGCGCCAGCAGCCGGGAGCCGGGTGATACGCAGTATTTT